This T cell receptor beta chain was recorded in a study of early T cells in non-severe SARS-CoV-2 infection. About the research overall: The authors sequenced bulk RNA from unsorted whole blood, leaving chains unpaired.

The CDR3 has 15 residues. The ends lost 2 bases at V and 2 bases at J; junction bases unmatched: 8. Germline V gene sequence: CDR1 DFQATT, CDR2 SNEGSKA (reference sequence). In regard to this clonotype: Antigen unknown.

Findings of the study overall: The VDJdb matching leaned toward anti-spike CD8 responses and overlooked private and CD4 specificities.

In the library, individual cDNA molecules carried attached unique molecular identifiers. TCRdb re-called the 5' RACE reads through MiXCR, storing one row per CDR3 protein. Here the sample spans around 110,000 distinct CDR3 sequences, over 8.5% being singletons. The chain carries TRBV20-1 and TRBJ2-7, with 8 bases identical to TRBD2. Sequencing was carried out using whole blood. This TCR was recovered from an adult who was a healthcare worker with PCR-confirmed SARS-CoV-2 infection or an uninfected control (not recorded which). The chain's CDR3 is CSARSERELPYEQYF. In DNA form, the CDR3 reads TGCAGTGCTAGATCCGAGCGGGAGTTGCCCTACGAGCAGTACTTC.